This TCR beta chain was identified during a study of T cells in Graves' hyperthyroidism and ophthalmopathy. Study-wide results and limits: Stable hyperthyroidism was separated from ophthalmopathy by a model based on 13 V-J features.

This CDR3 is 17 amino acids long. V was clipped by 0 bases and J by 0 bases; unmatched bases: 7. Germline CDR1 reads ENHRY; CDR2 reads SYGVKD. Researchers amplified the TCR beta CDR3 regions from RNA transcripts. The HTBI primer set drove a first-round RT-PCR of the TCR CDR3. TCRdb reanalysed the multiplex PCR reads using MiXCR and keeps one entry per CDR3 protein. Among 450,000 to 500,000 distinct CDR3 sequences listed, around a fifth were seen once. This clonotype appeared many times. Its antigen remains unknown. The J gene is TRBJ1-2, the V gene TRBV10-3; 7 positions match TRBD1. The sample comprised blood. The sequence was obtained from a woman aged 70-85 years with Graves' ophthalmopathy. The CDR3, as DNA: TGTGCCATCAGTGAGTCGGCGACAGGGCGATCTAACTATGGCTACACCTTC. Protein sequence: CAISESATGRSNYGYTF.